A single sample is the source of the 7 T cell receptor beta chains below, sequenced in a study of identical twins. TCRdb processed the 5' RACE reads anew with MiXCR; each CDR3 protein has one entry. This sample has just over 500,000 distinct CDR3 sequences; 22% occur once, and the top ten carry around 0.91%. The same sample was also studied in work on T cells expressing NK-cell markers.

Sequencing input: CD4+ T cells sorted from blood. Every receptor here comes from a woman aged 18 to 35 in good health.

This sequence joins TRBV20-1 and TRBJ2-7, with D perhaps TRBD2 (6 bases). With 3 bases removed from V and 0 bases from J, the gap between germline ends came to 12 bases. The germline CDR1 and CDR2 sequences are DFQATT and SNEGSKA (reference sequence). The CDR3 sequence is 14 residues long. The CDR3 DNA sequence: TGCAGTGCTAGTCCCGGGGGATTCTCCTACGAGCAGTACTTC. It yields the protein CSASPGGFSYEQYF.

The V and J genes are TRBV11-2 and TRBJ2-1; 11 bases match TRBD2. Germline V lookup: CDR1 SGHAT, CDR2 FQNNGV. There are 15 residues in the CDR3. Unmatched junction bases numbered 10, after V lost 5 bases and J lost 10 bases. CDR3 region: CASSPTSGSIREQFF. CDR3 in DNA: TGTGCCAGCAGCCCCACTAGCGGGAGCATCAGAGAGCAGTTCTTC.

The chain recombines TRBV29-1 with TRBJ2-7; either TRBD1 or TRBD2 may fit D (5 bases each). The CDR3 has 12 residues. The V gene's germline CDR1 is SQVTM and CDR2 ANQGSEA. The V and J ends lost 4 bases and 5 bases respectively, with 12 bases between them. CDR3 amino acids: CSVVRGVNEQYF. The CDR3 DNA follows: TGCAGCGTTGTCCGGGGCGTCAACGAGCAGTACTTC.

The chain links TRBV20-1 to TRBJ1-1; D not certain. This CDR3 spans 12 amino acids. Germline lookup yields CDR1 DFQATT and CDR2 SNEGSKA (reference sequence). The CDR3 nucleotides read TGCATCCCTGTACAGCTGAACACTGAAGCTTTCTTT. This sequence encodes CIPVQLNTEAFF.

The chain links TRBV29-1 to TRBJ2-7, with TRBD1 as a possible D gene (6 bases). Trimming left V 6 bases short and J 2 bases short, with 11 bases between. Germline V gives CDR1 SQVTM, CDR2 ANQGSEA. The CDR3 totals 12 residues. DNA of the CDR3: TGCAGCGTGGGGACACTTACCTACGAGCAGTACTTC. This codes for CSVGTLTYEQYF.

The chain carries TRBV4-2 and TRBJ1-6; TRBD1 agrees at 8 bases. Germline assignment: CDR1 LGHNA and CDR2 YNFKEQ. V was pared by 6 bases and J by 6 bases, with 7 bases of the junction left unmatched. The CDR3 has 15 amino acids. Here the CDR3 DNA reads TGTGCCAGCAGATCGGACAGGGTGATTAATTCACCCCTCCACTTT. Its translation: CASRSDRVINSPLHF.

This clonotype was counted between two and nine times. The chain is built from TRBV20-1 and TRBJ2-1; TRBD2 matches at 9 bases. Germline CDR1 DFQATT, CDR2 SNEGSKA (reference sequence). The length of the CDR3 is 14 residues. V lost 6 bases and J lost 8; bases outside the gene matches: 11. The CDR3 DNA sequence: TGCAGTGCCGGGGGACTAGCTGGAGGAGATGAGCAGTTCTTC. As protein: CSAGGLAGGDEQFF.